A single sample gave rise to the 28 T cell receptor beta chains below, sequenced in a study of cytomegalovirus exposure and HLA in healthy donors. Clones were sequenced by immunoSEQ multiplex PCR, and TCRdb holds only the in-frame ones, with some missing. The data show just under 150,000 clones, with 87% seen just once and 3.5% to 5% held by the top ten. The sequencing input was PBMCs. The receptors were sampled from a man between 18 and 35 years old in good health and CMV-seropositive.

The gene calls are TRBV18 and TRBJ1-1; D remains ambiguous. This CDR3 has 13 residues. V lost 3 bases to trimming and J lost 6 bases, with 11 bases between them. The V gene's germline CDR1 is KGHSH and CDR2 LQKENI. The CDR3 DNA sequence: TGTGCCAGCTCACCTAGGATGGAGGCTGAAGCTTTCTTT. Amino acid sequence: CASSPRMEAEAFF.

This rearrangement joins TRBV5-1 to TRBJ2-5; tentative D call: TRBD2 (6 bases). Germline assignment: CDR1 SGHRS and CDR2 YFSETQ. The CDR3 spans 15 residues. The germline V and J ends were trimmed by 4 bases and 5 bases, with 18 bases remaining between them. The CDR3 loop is CASSPGTPWAETQYF. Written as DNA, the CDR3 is TGCGCCAGCAGCCCCGGGACTCCTTGGGCGGAGACCCAGTACTTC.

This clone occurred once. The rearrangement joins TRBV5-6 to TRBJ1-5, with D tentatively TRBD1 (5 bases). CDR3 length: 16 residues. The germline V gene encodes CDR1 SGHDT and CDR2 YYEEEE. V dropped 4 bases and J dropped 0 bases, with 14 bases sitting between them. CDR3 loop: CASSRLGGDSNQPQHF. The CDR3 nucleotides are TGTGCCAGCAGCCGATTGGGGGGAGATAGCAATCAGCCCCAGCATTTT.

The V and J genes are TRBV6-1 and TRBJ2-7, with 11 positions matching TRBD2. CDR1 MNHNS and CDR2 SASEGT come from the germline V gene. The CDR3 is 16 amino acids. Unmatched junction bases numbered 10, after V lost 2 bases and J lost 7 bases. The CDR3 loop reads CASSELGTSGFLEQYF. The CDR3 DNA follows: TGTGCCAGCAGTGAACTGGGGACTAGCGGATTCTTGGAGCAGTACTTC.

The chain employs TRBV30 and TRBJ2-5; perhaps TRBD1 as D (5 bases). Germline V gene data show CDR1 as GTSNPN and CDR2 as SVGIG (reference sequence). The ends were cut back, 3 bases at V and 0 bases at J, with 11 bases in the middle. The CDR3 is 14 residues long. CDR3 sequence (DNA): TGTGCCTGGAGCGAAGCCAGGGACCAAGAGACCCAGTACTTC. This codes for CAWSEARDQETQYF.

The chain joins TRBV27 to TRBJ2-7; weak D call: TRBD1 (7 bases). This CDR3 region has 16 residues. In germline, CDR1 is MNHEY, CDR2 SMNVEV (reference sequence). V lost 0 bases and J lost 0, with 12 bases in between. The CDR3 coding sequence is TGTGCCAGCAGTTTATCGAAGCAGGGGGGCTCCTACGAGCAGTACTTC. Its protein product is CASSLSKQGGSYEQYF.

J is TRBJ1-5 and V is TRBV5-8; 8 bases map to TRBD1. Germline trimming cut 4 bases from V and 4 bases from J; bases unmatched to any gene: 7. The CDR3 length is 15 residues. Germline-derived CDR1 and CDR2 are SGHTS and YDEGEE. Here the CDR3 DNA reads TGTGCCAGCAGCAAAGACAGGGGTGGGAATCAGCCCCAGCATTTT. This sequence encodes CASSKDRGGNQPQHF.

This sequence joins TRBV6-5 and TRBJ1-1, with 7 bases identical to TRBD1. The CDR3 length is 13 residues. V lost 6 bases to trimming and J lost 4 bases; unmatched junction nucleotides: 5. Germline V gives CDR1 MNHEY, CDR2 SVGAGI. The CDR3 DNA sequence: TGTGCCAGCAGGCCCGACAGGGTCACTGAAGCTTTCTTT. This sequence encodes CASRPDRVTEAFF.

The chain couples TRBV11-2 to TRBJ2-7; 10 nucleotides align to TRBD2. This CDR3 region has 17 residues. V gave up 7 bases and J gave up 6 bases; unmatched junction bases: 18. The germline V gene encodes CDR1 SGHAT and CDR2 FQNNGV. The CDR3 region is CASTTSGTLVKKGEQYF. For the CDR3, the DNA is TGTGCCAGCACCACTAGCGGGACCCTCGTGAAAAAAGGCGAGCAGTACTTC.

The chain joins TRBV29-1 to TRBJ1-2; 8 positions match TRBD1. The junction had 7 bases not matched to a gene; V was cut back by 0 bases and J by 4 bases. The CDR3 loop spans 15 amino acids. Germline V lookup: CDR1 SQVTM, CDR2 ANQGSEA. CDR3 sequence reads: CSVEEGQGAGYGYTF. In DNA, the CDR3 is TGCAGCGTTGAAGAGGGGCAGGGGGCAGGCTATGGCTACACCTTC.

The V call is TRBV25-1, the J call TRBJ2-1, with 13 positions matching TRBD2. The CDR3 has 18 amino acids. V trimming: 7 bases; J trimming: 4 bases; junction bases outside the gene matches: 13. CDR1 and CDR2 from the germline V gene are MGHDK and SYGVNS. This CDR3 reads CASTSGTSGTFGYNEQFF. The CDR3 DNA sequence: TGTGCCAGCACCTCCGGGACTAGCGGGACCTTCGGTTACAATGAGCAGTTCTTC.

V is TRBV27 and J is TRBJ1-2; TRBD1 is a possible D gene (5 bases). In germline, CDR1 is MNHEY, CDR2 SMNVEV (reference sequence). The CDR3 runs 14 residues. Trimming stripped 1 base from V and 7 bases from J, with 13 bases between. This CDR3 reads CASSLFQGMGGYTF. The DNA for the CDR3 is TGTGCCAGCAGTTTATTTCAGGGTATGGGTGGCTACACCTTC.

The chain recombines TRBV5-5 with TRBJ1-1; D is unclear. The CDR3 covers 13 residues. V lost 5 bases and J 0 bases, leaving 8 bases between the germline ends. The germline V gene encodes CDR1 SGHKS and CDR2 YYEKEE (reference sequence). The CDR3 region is CASRYRLNTEAFF. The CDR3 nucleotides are TGTGCCAGCAGATATCGGTTGAACACTGAAGCTTTCTTT. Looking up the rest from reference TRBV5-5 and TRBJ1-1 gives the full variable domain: DAGVTQSPTHLIKTRGQQVTLRCSPISGHKSVSWYQQVLGQGPQFIFQYYEKEERGRGNFPDRFSARQFPNYSSELNVNALLLGDSALYLCASRYRLNTEAFFGQGTRLTVV.

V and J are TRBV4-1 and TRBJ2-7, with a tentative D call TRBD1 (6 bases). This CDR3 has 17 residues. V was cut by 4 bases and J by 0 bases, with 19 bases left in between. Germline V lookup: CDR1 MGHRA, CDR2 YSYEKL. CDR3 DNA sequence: TGCGCCAGCAGCCCCTCTCCGGCAGGGGCGAACTCCTACGAGCAGTACTTC. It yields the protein CASSPSPAGANSYEQYF.

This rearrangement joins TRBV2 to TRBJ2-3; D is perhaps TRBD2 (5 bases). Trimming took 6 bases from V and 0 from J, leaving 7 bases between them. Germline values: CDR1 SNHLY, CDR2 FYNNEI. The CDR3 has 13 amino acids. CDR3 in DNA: TGTGCCAGCAGAGCGGATAGCACAGATACGCAGTATTTT. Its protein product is CASRADSTDTQYF.

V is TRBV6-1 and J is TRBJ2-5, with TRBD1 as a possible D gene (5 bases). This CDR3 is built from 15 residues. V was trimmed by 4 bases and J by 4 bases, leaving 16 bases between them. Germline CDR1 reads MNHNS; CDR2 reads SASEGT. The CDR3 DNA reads TGTGCCAGCAGTGCTACAGCCTTTCAGGGAGAGACCCAGTACTTC. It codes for CASSATAFQGETQYF.

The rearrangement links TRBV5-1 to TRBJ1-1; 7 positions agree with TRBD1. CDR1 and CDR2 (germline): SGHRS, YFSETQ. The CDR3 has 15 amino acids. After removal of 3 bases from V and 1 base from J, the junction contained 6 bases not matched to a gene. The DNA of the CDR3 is TGCGCCAGCAGCTGGTCCGGGACAGAGAACACTGAAGCTTTCTTT. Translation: CASSWSGTENTEAFF.

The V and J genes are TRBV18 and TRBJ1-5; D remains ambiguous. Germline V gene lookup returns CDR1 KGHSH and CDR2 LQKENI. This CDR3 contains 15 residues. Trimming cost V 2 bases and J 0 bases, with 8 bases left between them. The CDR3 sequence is CASSPSQSSNQPQHF. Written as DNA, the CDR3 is TGTGCCAGCTCACCAAGTCAGTCTAGCAATCAGCCCCAGCATTTT.

As DNA, the CDR3 is TGTGCCTGTCAACAGGGGTCTCTCGGAGCTTTCTTT. As protein: CACQQGSLGAFF. V usage is TRBV30 and J usage is TRBJ1-1; TRBD1 matches at 7 bases. This CDR3 is 12 amino acids long. With 6 bases clipped from V and 10 bases from J, the junction kept 11 bases outside the gene matches. Germline CDR1 and CDR2: GTSNPN and SVGIG (reference sequence). Complete variable domain (other parts from reference TRBV30 and TRBJ1-1): SQTIHQWPATLVQPVGSPLSLECTVEGTSNPNLYWYRQAAGRGLQLLFYSVGIGQISSEVPQNLSASRPQDRQFILSSKKLLLSDSGFYLCACQQGSLGAFFGQGTRLTVV.

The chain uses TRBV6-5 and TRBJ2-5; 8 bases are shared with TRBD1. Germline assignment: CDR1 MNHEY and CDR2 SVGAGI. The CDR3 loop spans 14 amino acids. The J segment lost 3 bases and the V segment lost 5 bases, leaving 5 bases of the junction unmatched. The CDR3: CASSRTGQKETQYF. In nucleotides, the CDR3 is TGTGCCAGCAGTCGGACAGGGCAGAAAGAGACCCAGTACTTC.

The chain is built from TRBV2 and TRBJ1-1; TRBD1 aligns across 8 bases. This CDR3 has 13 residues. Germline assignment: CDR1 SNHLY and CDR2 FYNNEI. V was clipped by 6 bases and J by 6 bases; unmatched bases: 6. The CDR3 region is CASRGTGFSEAFF. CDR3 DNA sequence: TGTGCCAGCAGGGGGACAGGATTTTCTGAAGCTTTCTTT.

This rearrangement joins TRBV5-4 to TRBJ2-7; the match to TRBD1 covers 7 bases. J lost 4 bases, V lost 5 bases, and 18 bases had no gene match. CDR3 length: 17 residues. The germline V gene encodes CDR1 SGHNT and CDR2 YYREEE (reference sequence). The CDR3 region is CASSPRQGGISGYEQYF. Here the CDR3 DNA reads TGTGCCAGCAGTCCCCGACAGGGTGGGATTTCGGGATACGAGCAGTACTTC.

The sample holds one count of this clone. CDR3 sequence (DNA): TGTGCCACACAAGGCGGCTATGGCTACACCTTC. Encoded protein: CATQGGYGYTF. The chain recombines TRBV27 with TRBJ1-2; D is uncertain. The length of the CDR3 is 11 residues. Germline CDR1 and CDR2: MNHEY and SMNVEV (reference sequence). V was pared by 10 bases and J by 4 bases, with 10 bases between.

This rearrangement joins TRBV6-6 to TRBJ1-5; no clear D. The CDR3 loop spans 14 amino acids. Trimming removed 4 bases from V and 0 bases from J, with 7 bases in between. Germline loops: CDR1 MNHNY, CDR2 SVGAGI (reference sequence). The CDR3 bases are TGTGCCAGCAGTTGGGCAGATAGCAATCAGCCCCAGCATTTT. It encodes CASSWADSNQPQHF.

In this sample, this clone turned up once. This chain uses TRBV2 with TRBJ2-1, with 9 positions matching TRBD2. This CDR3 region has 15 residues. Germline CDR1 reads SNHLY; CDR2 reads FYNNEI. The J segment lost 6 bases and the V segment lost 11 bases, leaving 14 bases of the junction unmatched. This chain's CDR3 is CAREGGSGRGNEQFF. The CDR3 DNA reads TGTGCCCGGGAAGGCGGTAGCGGGAGAGGCAATGAGCAGTTCTTC.

CDR3 DNA sequence: TGTGCCAGCTTAAGCGGGAGTGAACACAATGAGCAGTTCTTC. It yields the protein CASLSGSEHNEQFF. This chain joins TRBV19 and TRBJ2-1; TRBD2 agrees at 8 bases. This CDR3 spans 14 amino acids. With V trimmed by 9 bases and J by 5 bases, 9 bases remained unmatched. The germline gives CDR1 LNHDA, CDR2 SQIVND (reference sequence).

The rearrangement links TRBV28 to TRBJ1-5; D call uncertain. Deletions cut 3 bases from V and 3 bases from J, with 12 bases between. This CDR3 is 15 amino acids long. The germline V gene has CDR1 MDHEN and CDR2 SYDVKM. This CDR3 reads CASSLLIGNNQPQHF. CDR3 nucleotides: TGTGCCAGCAGTTTGCTGATCGGGAACAATCAGCCCCAGCATTTT.

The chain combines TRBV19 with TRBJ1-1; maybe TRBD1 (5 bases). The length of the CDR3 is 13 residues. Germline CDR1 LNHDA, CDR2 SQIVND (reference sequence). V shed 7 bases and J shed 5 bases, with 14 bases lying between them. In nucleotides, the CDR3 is TGTGCCAGTATAAGTCAGGGTGGTACTGAAGCTTTCTTT. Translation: CASISQGGTEAFF.